What follows are 7 T cell receptor beta chains derived from one specimen sequenced in a study of blood T cell repertoires in COVID-19. The table came from immunoSEQ multiplex PCR; TCRdb's copy has only in-frame clones and leaves some out. The sample carries 220,000 or so clones, 82% recorded once. The sample taken for sequencing was PBMCs or T cells enriched from blood (not recorded which). These receptors were collected from a woman aged 55-69 years who had recovered from COVID-19.

The V gene is TRBV28, the J gene TRBJ1-1; D perhaps matches TRBD1 (5 bases). This CDR3 region has 14 residues. The V end lost 2 bases, the J end lost 2 bases, and 9 bases lay between the germline ends. The germline V gene has CDR1 MDHEN and CDR2 SYDVKM. The CDR3 is CASSLLQVNTEAFF. Here the CDR3 DNA reads TGTGCCAGCAGTTTACTACAGGTTAACACTGAAGCTTTCTTT.

This rearrangement joins TRBV5-1 to TRBJ2-7, with no clear D. Trimming left V 5 bases short and J 2 bases short, with 17 bases between. CDR3 length: 15 residues. Looked up from germline, CDR1 is SGHRS and CDR2 is YFSETQ. The chain's CDR3 is CASSPRGGSAYEQYF. The CDR3 coding sequence is TGCGCCAGCAGTCCACGTGGCGGTTCTGCCTACGAGCAGTACTTC.

The DNA for the CDR3 is TGTGCCAGCAGCCCCGCAGCGGGGGGCCCAAAGACCTACGAGCAGTACTTC. Translation: CASSPAAGGPKTYEQYF. The chain joins TRBV14 to TRBJ2-7, with 9 bases matching TRBD2. Germline V gene sequence: CDR1 SGHDN, CDR2 FVKESK. The CDR3 runs to 17 residues. With 4 bases clipped from V and 2 bases from J, the junction kept 12 bases outside the gene matches.

V and J are TRBV24-1 and TRBJ2-7; 11 bases agree with TRBD1. The germline gives CDR1 KGHDR, CDR2 SFDVKD. V was pared by 5 bases and J by 0 bases, with 2 bases of the junction left unmatched. CDR3 size: 15 residues. For the CDR3, the DNA is TGTGCCACCAGTGCCGGGACAGGGGGCTCCTACGAGCAGTACTTC. Its translation: CATSAGTGGSYEQYF.

The CDR3 DNA reads as TGTGCCAGCAGCTTAGGGCGGCCTTCTTCGGGAGAGCAGTACTTC. Translating it yields CASSLGRPSSGEQYF. The chain has TRBV11-1 and TRBJ2-7; D is perhaps TRBD2 (5 bases). CDR1 SGHAT and CDR2 FQDESV come from the germline V gene (reference sequence). V was trimmed by 1 base and J by 7 bases, leaving 17 bases between them. The CDR3 runs 15 residues.

The gene calls are TRBV21-1 and TRBJ2-3; no check of the table's D call, TRBD2, against the DNA was made. TRBV21-1 is reported as a pseudogene. The length of the CDR3 is 21 residues. The CDR3 DNA follows: TGTGCCAGCAGCTTACTAAAATCCAACACATTCATTGCGGGAGGGCCGGATACGCAGTATTTT. This codes for CASSLLKSNTFIAGGPDTQYF.

The genes are TRBV28 and TRBJ2-7; D perhaps matches TRBD1 (6 bases). The CDR3 has 13 residues. Germline V gene sequence: CDR1 MDHEN, CDR2 SYDVKM. V was trimmed by 6 bases and J by 2 bases, leaving 11 bases between them. The CDR3 protein is CASSLDRTYEQYF. The CDR3 DNA reads as TGTGCCAGCAGCTTGGACAGAACCTACGAGCAGTACTTC.